This T cell receptor beta chain came from a study of OX40 agonist ivuxolimab in advanced cancers. J lost 1 base, V lost 2 bases, and 2 bases had no gene match. The CDR3 spans 14 residues. CDR1 is SGHDT and CDR2 is YYEEEE in the germline V gene. Assay used: immunoSEQ multiplex PCR; TCRdb lists only in-frame clones, some missing. The top ten hold more than 0.25% of the sample, which has about 100,000 clones, 90% seen once. Source: CD4+ or CD8+ T cells sorted from blood, taken in a trial of the OX40 agonist ivuxolimab. The sequence came from an adult with an advanced solid tumor such as melanoma, head and neck, liver or kidney cancer. The chain joins TRBV5-6 to TRBJ2-7; 8 positions agree with TRBD2. The CDR3 protein is CASSLSGSSYEQYF. The CDR3 DNA follows: TGTGCCAGCAGCTTAAGCGGGAGTTCCTACGAGCAGTACTTC.